This T cell receptor (beta chain) stems from a study of molecular identifiers for immune sequencing clone quantification. This clonotype was recorded at least ten times. The CDR3 covers 14 residues. Per germline, CDR1 SEHNR and CDR2 FQNEAQ (reference sequence). V lost 6 bases to trimming and J lost 3 bases; unmatched junction nucleotides: 8. TCRdb reanalysed the PCR reads using MiXCR and keeps one entry per CDR3 protein. The sample shows about 640,000 distinct CDR3 sequences, just under 20% of them seen only once. This rearrangement joins TRBV7-9 to TRBJ2-7; 7 bases match TRBD1. The sample taken for sequencing was naive CD8+ T cells from blood, with Jurkat cell RNA spiked in. Subset given: FACS-sorted CD8+CD4-CCR7+CD45RA+ naive T cells. The clonotype was recovered from a human donor in good health. Some libraries in this study had Jurkat cell RNA spiked in. For the CDR3, the DNA is TGTGCCAGCAGTCCCTGGACAGGAGGCTACGAGCAGTACTTC. Its translation: CASSPWTGGYEQYF.